This T cell receptor (beta chain) was captured by sequencing in a study of identical twins. Notes on the study in general: In zero-insertion analyses, partial confounding could arise from invariant MAIT and iNKT cells. The study found weaker excess twin sharing in beta out-of-frame sequences.

A universal primer site came from template switching; cDNA carried unique molecular identifiers. A single record per CDR3 protein comes from TCRdb applying MiXCR to the 5' RACE reads. Here the sample spans over 200,000 distinct CDR3 sequences, 5.5% to 7.5% being singletons. The V and J ends lost 8 bases and 0 bases, in that order; junction bases with no gene match: 8. This CDR3 comprises 15 residues. CDR1 is WSHSY, CDR2 SAAADI, per germline. Ten or more counts support this clonotype. The antigen is unknown. These data were also filed under a second study, of T cells expressing NK-cell markers. This second study says: With respect to HCMV, most of the eight sequenced donors were seropositive, and one was seronegative.

This chain connects TRBV10-2 to TRBJ2-3; 7 bases are shared with TRBD2. This clonotype was obtained from a woman under 30 in good health. Sequencing was carried out using CD8+ T cells sorted from blood. The CDR3 spells CASGAGVASTDTQYF. DNA for the CDR3: TGCGCCAGCGGCGCGGGGGTGGCAAGCACAGATACGCAGTATTTT.